This TCR beta chain was documented in a study of tumor-infiltrating lymphocytes in primary liver carcinoma. In germline, CDR1 is MDHEN, CDR2 SYDVKM. This CDR3 comprises 17 residues. Comment on this clonotype: The junction differs from germline at one of its ends, possibly a read error.

Unsorted bulk tissue of about 18-32 mg yielded co-extracted RNA and DNA. Starting from 500 ng of total RNA, TCR beta cDNA was produced with a primer in the constant region. ARM-PCR, slightly modified, supplied the TCR beta libraries through three nested multiplex PCR rounds. Investigators reported that the first two PCR rounds, at 10 to 11 cycles each, used TRBV1-TRBV30 forward primers with a C-beta reverse primer. TCRdb re-analysed the multiplex PCR reads in MiXCR, keeping a single row per CDR3 protein. The data hold about 37,000 distinct CDR3 sequences, with roughly 74% observed a single time. Input material: tumor-adjacent normal liver tissue. The TCR originated in a man aged 35 to 55 with primary liver carcinoma and hepatitis B virus infection. V and J are TRBV28 and TRBJ2-4; D might be TRBD2 (6 bases). The CDR3 spells CDSSPSLSGLAKYIQYF. DNA for the CDR3: TGTGACAGCAGTCCGTCCCTTAGCGGTCTAGCCAAATACATTCAGTACTTC.